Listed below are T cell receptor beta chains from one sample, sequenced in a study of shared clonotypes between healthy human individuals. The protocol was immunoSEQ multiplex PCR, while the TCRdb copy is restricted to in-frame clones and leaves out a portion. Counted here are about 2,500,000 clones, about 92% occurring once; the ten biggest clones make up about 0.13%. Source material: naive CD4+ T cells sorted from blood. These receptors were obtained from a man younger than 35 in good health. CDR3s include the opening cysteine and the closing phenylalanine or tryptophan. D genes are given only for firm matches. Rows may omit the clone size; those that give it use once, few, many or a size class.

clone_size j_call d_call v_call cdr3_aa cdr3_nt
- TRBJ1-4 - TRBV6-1 CASGRGQDNEKLFF TGTGCCAGCGGCCGAGGGCAGGACAATGAAAAACTGTTTTTT
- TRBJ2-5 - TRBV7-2 CASSLARLQETQYF TGTGCCAGCAGCTTAGCGCGACTCCAAGAGACCCAGTACTTC
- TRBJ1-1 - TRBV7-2 CASSLWGPNTEAFF TGTGCCAGCAGCTTATGGGGTCCGAACACTGAAGCTTTCTTT
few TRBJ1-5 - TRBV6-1 CASTYGANQPQHF TGTGCCAGCACCTATGGGGCCAATCAGCCCCAGCATTTT
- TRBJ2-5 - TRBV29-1 CSVEGGGGSGETQYF TGCAGCGTTGAAGGGGGCGGGGGCAGCGGAGAGACCCAGTACTTC
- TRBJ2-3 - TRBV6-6 CASARDTDTQYF TGTGCCAGCGCGCGGGATACAGATACGCAGTATTTT
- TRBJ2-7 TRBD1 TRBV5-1 CASALGTGPVEQYF TGCGCCAGCGCCCTGGGGACAGGGCCAGTCGAGCAGTACTTC
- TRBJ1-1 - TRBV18 CASSRAEAYTEAFF TGTGCCAGCTCACGGGCAGAGGCCTACACTGAAGCTTTCTTT
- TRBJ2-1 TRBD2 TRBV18 CASSPLAGGPNEQFF TGTGCCAGCTCGCCGCTAGCGGGGGGGCCGAATGAGCAGTTCTTC
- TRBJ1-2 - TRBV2 CASPMPAVANYGYTF TGTGCCAGCCCTATGCCGGCTGTGGCTAACTATGGCTACACCTTC
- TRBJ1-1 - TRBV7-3 CASSQQRNTEAFF TGTGCCAGCAGCCAACAGAGGAACACTGAAGCTTTCTTT
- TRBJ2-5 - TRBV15 CATSRAARQETQYF TGTGCCACCAGCAGAGCGGCCCGACAAGAGACCCAGTACTTC